This record looks at one TCR beta chain sequence and its context. Its cognate antigen is unknown. Looked up from germline, CDR1 is SGHTA and CDR2 is FQGNSA. The CDR3 totals 14 residues. This entry is derived from a study of monozygotic twins with inflammatory bowel disease. Study-level findings and limits: Variability in patient repertoires may have come partly from differing immunosuppressive treatments. Twins with IBD were found to have lower TCRbeta diversity (inverse Simpson) than healthy co-twins.

Total RNA, at about 3,800 ng, went into every TCR library. TCRdb derives one entry per CDR3 protein from the 5' RACE reads, leaving out DNA. The table for this sample gives 170,000 or so distinct CDR3 sequences. No T cells were sorted before total RNA was taken from whole blood. This TCR derives from a human donor with ulcerative colitis or Crohn's disease, or a healthy co-twin of an affected twin (not recorded which). The sample consisted of blood. The rearrangement uses TRBV7-2 and TRBJ2-1; the TCRdb D gene call, TRBD2, has no DNA to confirm it. Here the CDR3 reads CASSLASAGGPKFF.